This T cell receptor beta chain was obtained from a study of T cells in Graves' hyperthyroidism and ophthalmopathy. Study details: At the time of initial diagnosis and before any treatment, peripheral blood was collected. General study findings and limits: In simple terms, a model built on 13 V-J features told ophthalmopathy apart from stable hyperthyroidism.

In the case of this clonotype: Antigen: not known.

RNA transcripts were the template for amplifying TCR beta CDR3 regions. TCR CDR3 underwent first-round RT-PCR with the HTBI primer set. TCRdb reprocessed the multiplex PCR reads with MiXCR, giving one entry per CDR3 protein. The repertoire holds a few hundred thousand distinct CDR3 sequences, with 15% to 20% as singletons. V shed 1 base and J shed 2 bases, with 9 bases lying between them. This CDR3 spans 16 amino acids. Germline values: CDR1 LGHDT, CDR2 YNNKEL (reference sequence). Uncontrolled infection, other autoimmune disease, pregnancy or lactation led to exclusion. The chain has TRBV3-1 and TRBJ1-6; D call uncertain. Sequenced input: blood. The sequence came from a woman in her thirties or forties with Graves' ophthalmopathy. CDR3 protein: CASSQGGVPYNSPLHF. Written as DNA, the CDR3 is TGTGCCAGCAGCCAAGGGGGTGTTCCCTATAATTCACCCCTCCACTTT.